The source of this TCR beta chain is a study of early T cells in non-severe SARS-CoV-2 infection. Overall study: The input, bulk RNA from unsorted whole blood, was sequenced, and chains were unpaired.

Attachment of unique molecular identifiers to individual cDNA molecules was performed. TCRdb processed the 5' RACE reads anew with MiXCR; each CDR3 protein has one entry. The sample yields tens of thousands of distinct CDR3 sequences, 8.5% to 12% seen once. This clonotype was detected a few times. CDR3 length equals 14 residues. Germline CDR1 SGHAT, CDR2 FQNNGV. V lost 3 bases, J lost 9 bases, and 17 bases lay in between. The sequencing sample was made of whole blood. The clonotype was recovered from an adult who was a healthcare worker with PCR-confirmed SARS-CoV-2 infection or an uninfected control (not recorded which). This chain connects TRBV11-2 to TRBJ2-5; either TRBD1 or TRBD2 may supply D (7 bases each). CDR3 protein: CASSLGTVRGAQYF. CDR3 DNA: TGTGCCAGCAGCTTGGGGACAGTTCGGGGGGCCCAGTACTTC. Filled out from reference TRBV11-2 and TRBJ2-5, the complete variable domain reads EAGVAQSPRYKIIEKRQSVAFWCNPISGHATLYWYQQILGQGPKLLIQFQNNGVVDDSQLPKDRFSAERLKGVDSTLKIQPAKLEDSAVYLCASSLGTVRGAQYFGPGTRLLVL.